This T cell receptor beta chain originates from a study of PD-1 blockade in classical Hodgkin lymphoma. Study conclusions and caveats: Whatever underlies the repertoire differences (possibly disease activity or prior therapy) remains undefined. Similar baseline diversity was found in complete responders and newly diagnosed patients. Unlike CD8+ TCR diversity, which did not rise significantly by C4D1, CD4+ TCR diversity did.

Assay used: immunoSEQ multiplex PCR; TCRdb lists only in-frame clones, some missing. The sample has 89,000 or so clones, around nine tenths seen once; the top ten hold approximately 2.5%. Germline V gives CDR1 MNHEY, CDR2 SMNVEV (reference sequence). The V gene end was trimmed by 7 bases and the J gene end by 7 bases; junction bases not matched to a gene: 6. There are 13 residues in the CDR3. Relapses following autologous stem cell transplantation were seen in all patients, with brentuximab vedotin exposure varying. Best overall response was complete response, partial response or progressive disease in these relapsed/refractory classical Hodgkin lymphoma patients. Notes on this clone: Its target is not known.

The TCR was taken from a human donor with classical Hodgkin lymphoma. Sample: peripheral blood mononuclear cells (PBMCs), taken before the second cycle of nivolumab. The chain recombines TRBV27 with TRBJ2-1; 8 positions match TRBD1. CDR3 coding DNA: TGTGCCAGCAATCTGAACAGGGGGAATGAGCAGTTCTTC. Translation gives CASNLNRGNEQFF.